This TCR beta chain was sequenced for a study of early T cells in non-severe SARS-CoV-2 infection. On the study more broadly: The chains were unpaired, and the sequenced material was bulk RNA from unsorted whole blood.

The table lists this clonotype with many counts. The target antigen is unknown. The library protocol tagged individual cDNA molecules with unique molecular identifiers. MiXCR, applied by TCRdb to the 5' RACE reads, yields one record per CDR3 protein. The sample shows 35,000 to 45,000 distinct CDR3 sequences, roughly 6.6% of them seen only once. Germline V gives CDR1 SGHRS, CDR2 YFSETQ. The CDR3 runs to 12 residues. Trimming took off 0 bases at V and 9 bases at J, with 7 bases between the two ends. Findings and caveats of the study: Clonotype matching in VDJdb favored anti-spike CD8 responses and did not capture private and CD4 specificities.

The sequence came from an adult who was a healthcare worker with PCR-confirmed SARS-CoV-2 infection or an uninfected control (not recorded which). This sample comprised whole blood, obtained at baseline. The chain couples TRBV5-1 to TRBJ2-1; D ambiguous. The CDR3, as DNA: TGCGCCAGCAGCTTGGTTTCATCTGAGCAGTTCTTC. This codes for CASSLVSSEQFF.